One and the same sample provided the 32 T cell receptor beta chains below, sequenced in a study of T-cell memory formation after mild COVID-19. TCRdb re-derived calls from the 5' RACE reads in MiXCR, one entry per CDR3 protein. The sample has about 430,000 distinct CDR3 sequences; approximately 25% are singletons. Input material: PBMCs or a T cell subset sorted from them (not recorded which). All receptors come from an adult woman who had mild COVID-19 (a few samples of this study predate the infection). Cell type and time point are not known.

This chain joins TRBV12-3 or TRBV12-4 and TRBJ1-1, with 9 bases fitting TRBD1. The J segment lost 8 bases and the V segment lost 6 bases, leaving 7 bases of the junction unmatched. The CDR3 is 13 residues long. For the CDR3, the DNA is TGTGCCAGCAGACAGGGGGCTATAGTGGAAGCTTTCTTT. Translation gives CASRQGAIVEAFF.

This clonotype was seen a handful of times. The V gene is TRBV29-1, the J gene TRBJ2-7, with no clear D. Deletions cut 5 bases from V and 0 bases from J, with 5 bases between. Germline V gene lookup returns CDR1 SQVTM and CDR2 ANQGSEA. This CDR3 region has 11 residues. CDR3 region: CSVTSSYEQYF. In DNA, the CDR3 is TGCAGCGTTACGAGCTCCTACGAGCAGTACTTC.

CDR3 loop: CASSYGQVGDEQFF. CDR3 nucleotide sequence: TGTGCCAGCAGCTATGGACAGGTCGGGGATGAGCAGTTCTTC. The chain is built from TRBV9 and TRBJ2-1, with 7 positions matching TRBD1. Trimming cost V 4 bases and J 8 bases; bases outside gene matches: 9. The CDR3 extends over 14 amino acids. CDR1 and CDR2 from the germline V gene are SGDLS and YYNGEE.

This chain uses TRBV19 with TRBJ2-1; D could derive from TRBD1 or TRBD2 (6 bases each). The CDR3 consists of 15 residues. Germline CDR1 LNHDA, CDR2 SQIVND (reference sequence). V dropped 5 bases and J dropped 3 bases, with 14 bases sitting between them. The CDR3 is CASSLAEGGYNEQFF. The CDR3 DNA reads TGTGCCAGTAGTTTAGCGGAGGGGGGCTACAATGAGCAGTTCTTC. The variable domain in full, with the rest retrieved from reference TRBV19 and TRBJ2-1, is DGGITQSPKYLFRKEGQNVTLSCEQNLNHDAMYWYRQDPGQGLRLIYYSQIVNDFQKGDIAEGYSVSREKKESFPLTVTSAQKNPTAFYLCASSLAEGGYNEQFFGPGTRLTVL.

The chain employs TRBV6-1 and TRBJ2-3, with D unresolved. CDR1 and CDR2 from the germline V gene are MNHNS and SASEGT. The CDR3 extends over 16 amino acids. V dropped 1 base and J dropped 0 bases, with 11 bases sitting between them. CDR3 nucleotide sequence: TGTGCCAGCAGTGAAGGGATCCAAACTAGCACAGATACGCAGTATTTT. Its protein is CASSEGIQTSTDTQYF.

CDR3 coding DNA: TGTGCCAGCAGCGCGACAGGGGGAAACACCGGGGAGCTGTTTTTT. It is translated as CASSATGGNTGELFF. This chain joins TRBV12-3 or TRBV12-4 and TRBJ2-2; TRBD1 matches at 9 bases. The CDR3 totals 15 residues. The V and J ends lost 6 bases and 2 bases, in that order; junction bases with no gene match: 4.

The gene calls are TRBV10-2 and TRBJ2-2; D assignment may be TRBD1 or TRBD2 (5 bases each). Trimming shortened V by 3 bases and J by 5 bases, and 10 bases separated the two germline ends. The germline V gene has CDR1 WSHSY and CDR2 SAAADI. The CDR3 covers 14 residues. The CDR3 reads CASSERDGTGELFF. DNA of the CDR3: TGCGCCAGCAGTGAAAGGGACGGGACCGGGGAGCTGTTTTTT.

Of note for this clonotype: At one end the junction does not follow the germline gene, possibly because of a read error. V usage is TRBV6-2 or TRBV6-3 and J usage is TRBJ1-2; D perhaps matches TRBD1 (5 bases). The CDR3 contains 13 residues. CDR1 is MNHEY, CDR2 SVGEGT, per germline. Here the CDR3 reads CASSPGQGGRFPF. The CDR3 coding sequence is TGTGCCAGCAGTCCCGGGCAGGGAGGGAGATTTCCCTTC.

This clonotype was counted a few times. The DNA of the CDR3 is TGTGCCAGCAGCCGTGGTTTACTAGCATCCGACGATGAGCAGTTCTTC. It encodes CASSRGLLASDDEQFF. This sequence joins TRBV12-3 or TRBV12-4 and TRBJ2-1; the D gene is possibly TRBD2 (6 bases). This CDR3 region has 16 residues. The V gene lost 6 bases and the J gene lost 8 bases, with 23 bases spanning the gap.

The CDR3 sequence: CSAVTRTDTQYF. CDR3 sequence (DNA): TGCAGTGCAGTTACTCGCACAGATACGCAGTATTTT. The rearrangement links TRBV20-1 to TRBJ2-3, with D unclear. Germline V gene data show CDR1 as DFQATT and CDR2 as SNEGSKA (reference sequence). This CDR3 has 12 residues. The V end was cut by 6 bases, the J end by 1 base, with 8 bases between.

A few counts support this clonotype. The genes are TRBV6-6 and TRBJ2-1; 7 bases fit TRBD2. This CDR3 region has 15 residues. Trimming removed 2 bases from V and 7 bases from J; junction bases left unmatched: 8. The germline CDR1 and CDR2 sequences are MNHNY and SVGAGI (reference sequence). The CDR3 DNA follows: TGTGCCAGCAGTTACGGGCCAGCGGGGCCTAATGAGCAGTTCTTC. Protein sequence: CASSYGPAGPNEQFF.

The chain recombines TRBV5-1 with TRBJ2-7; D perhaps matches TRBD1 (6 bases). The CDR3 covers 16 residues. The germline V and J ends were trimmed by 4 bases and 3 bases, with 20 bases remaining between them. Germline values: CDR1 SGHRS, CDR2 YFSETQ. The CDR3 nucleotides are TGCGCCAGCAGCCACCCGCCGGGACACGTCAACTACGAGCAGTACTTC. The encoded protein is CASSHPPGHVNYEQYF.

The chain uses TRBV6-6 and TRBJ2-3; D not certain. Germline V gene lookup returns CDR1 MNHNY and CDR2 SVGAGI (reference sequence). The V end lost 3 bases, the J end lost 0 bases, and 7 bases lay between the germline ends. The CDR3 covers 14 residues. The CDR3 DNA sequence: TGTGCCAGCAGTTATCGTGGTAGCACAGATACGCAGTATTTT. This gives the protein CASSYRGSTDTQYF.

This clonotype came up a few times. The chain carries TRBV30 and TRBJ1-2, with TRBD1 identical over 7 bases. V trimming: 4 bases; J trimming: 5 bases; junction bases outside the gene matches: 10. Per the germline V gene, CDR1 is GTSNPN and CDR2 is SVGIG (reference sequence). This CDR3 comprises 14 residues. CDR3 protein: CAWIRQGVLYGYTF. CDR3 nucleotides: TGTGCCTGGATTCGGCAGGGGGTATTATATGGCTACACCTTC. The variable domain in full, completed from reference TRBV30 and TRBJ1-2, reads SQTIHQWPATLVQPVGSPLSLECTVEGTSNPNLYWYRQAAGRGLQLLFYSVGIGQISSEVPQNLSASRPQDRQFILSSKKLLLSDSGFYLCAWIRQGVLYGYTFGSGTRLTVV.

This clonotype appeared a few times. The chain combines TRBV20-1 with TRBJ1-4, with 9 bases lining up with TRBD1. The CDR3 contains 17 residues. The ends lost 5 bases at V and 8 bases at J; junction bases unmatched: 18. From germline, CDR1 is DFQATT and CDR2 SNEGSKA (reference sequence). CDR3 DNA sequence: TGCAGTGCTTCATACGCAGGGGCAGGACAGGGGTACGAAAAACTGTTTTTT. It specifies CSASYAGAGQGYEKLFF.

V is TRBV6-1 and J is TRBJ1-5, with no clear D. This CDR3 has 12 amino acids. V shed 1 base and J shed 11 bases, with 9 bases lying between them. Germline CDR1 is MNHNS and CDR2 is SASEGT. The CDR3 sequence is CASSEVVKSQHF. CDR3 nucleotides: TGTGCCAGCAGTGAAGTCGTCAAGTCCCAGCATTTT.

The chain combines TRBV11-2 with TRBJ2-5; maybe TRBD1 (6 bases). This CDR3 contains 14 residues. Trimming removed 5 bases at V and 5 bases at J, with 15 bases between. Germline V gene data show CDR1 as SGHAT and CDR2 as FQNNGV. As DNA, the CDR3 is TGTGCCAGCAGCCTGACAACAGGGTCTGAGACCCAGTACTTC. Its protein is CASSLTTGSETQYF. Variable domain in full (rest from reference TRBV11-2 and TRBJ2-5): EAGVAQSPRYKIIEKRQSVAFWCNPISGHATLYWYQQILGQGPKLLIQFQNNGVVDDSQLPKDRFSAERLKGVDSTLKIQPAKLEDSAVYLCASSLTTGSETQYFGPGTRLLVL.

V usage is TRBV7-2 and J usage is TRBJ1-3; no clear D gene. This CDR3 region has 17 residues. Per germline, CDR1 SGHTA and CDR2 FQGNSA. Trimming left V 5 bases short and J 4 bases short, with 21 bases between. This CDR3 is CASSPQRPGHTGNTIYF. CDR3 in DNA: TGTGCCAGCAGCCCCCAAAGACCTGGTCACACCGGAAACACCATATATTTT.

The chain couples TRBV2 to TRBJ1-1; no firm D call. The CDR3 extends over 11 amino acids. Germline assignment: CDR1 SNHLY and CDR2 FYNNEI. Trimming took 7 bases from V and 11 from J, leaving 14 bases between them. CDR3: CASKRDDSAFF. Written as DNA, the CDR3 is TGTGCCAGCAAACGAGACGACTCCGCTTTCTTT.

This clonotype has only a few counts. This chain uses TRBV7-9 with TRBJ1-6, with a possible D match to TRBD1 (6 bases). CDR1 and CDR2 from the germline V gene are SEHNR and FQNEAQ (reference sequence). Trimming removed 6 bases from V and 0 bases from J, with 12 bases in between. The CDR3 length is 16 residues. Here the CDR3 reads CASSSQGSSYNSPLHF. Here the CDR3 DNA reads TGTGCCAGCAGTTCGCAGGGGAGCTCCTATAATTCACCCCTCCACTTT.

This chain connects TRBV5-1 to TRBJ2-5, with 8 bases matching TRBD2. There are 13 residues in the CDR3. The trim removed 7 bases at V and 2 bases at J, leaving 4 bases unmatched. CDR1 is SGHRS, CDR2 YFSETQ, per germline. This CDR3 reads CASGTSGQETQYF. CDR3 bases: TGCGCCAGCGGTACTAGCGGTCAAGAGACCCAGTACTTC.

The chain has TRBV7-9 and TRBJ2-5; 10 positions match TRBD2. V dropped 4 bases and J dropped 5; count of bases not matched to a gene: 10. Germline loops: CDR1 SEHNR, CDR2 FQNEAQ (reference sequence). The CDR3 spans 16 residues. As DNA, the CDR3 is TGTGCCAGCAGCTACTCAGCGGGGGGGCCCTGGGAGACCCAGTACTTC. Translation: CASSYSAGGPWETQYF.

This sequence joins TRBV5-4 and TRBJ2-3, with no clear D. The V end was cut by 1 base, the J end by 4 bases, with 13 bases between. This CDR3 region has 15 residues. Germline loops: CDR1 SGHNT, CDR2 YYREEE (reference sequence). Here the CDR3 reads CASSLQVGKADTQYF. The CDR3 DNA sequence: TGTGCCAGCAGCTTGCAGGTGGGGAAAGCAGATACGCAGTATTTT.

V is TRBV4-3 and J is TRBJ2-7, with 8 bases matching TRBD1. Trimming at V came to 6 bases and at J to 3 bases, leaving 10 bases not matched to a gene. Per germline, CDR1 LGHNA and CDR2 YSLEER. The CDR3 extends over 15 amino acids. Written as DNA, the CDR3 is TGCGCCAGCAGGAAAGCTGGGACAGGAAACTACGAGCAGTACTTC. Residues: CASRKAGTGNYEQYF.

This clonotype was seen more than once but under ten times. The DNA for the CDR3 is TGTGCCAGCAGTTCGCTAGCGGGAGTTCAAGAGACCCAGTACTTC. Translating gives CASSSLAGVQETQYF. V gene TRBV12-3 or TRBV12-4 combines with J gene TRBJ2-5; TRBD2 matches at 10 bases. This CDR3 has 15 amino acids. The V segment lost 4 bases and the J segment 2 bases; nucleotides outside the gene matches: 4.

The chain combines TRBV7-9 with TRBJ2-3; 7 bases map to TRBD2. The trim removed 6 bases at V and 3 bases at J, leaving 9 bases unmatched. Germline V gene lookup returns CDR1 SEHNR and CDR2 FQNEAQ (reference sequence). The CDR3 has 15 amino acids. CDR3 DNA sequence: TGTGCCAGCAGACTAGCGATAGGTGTGACAGATACGCAGTATTTT. Protein sequence: CASRLAIGVTDTQYF.

The rearrangement links TRBV23-1 to TRBJ1-1; TRBD1 is a possible D gene (5 bases). TRBV23-1 is classed as an ORF, of uncertain function. The length of the CDR3 is 18 residues. V was clipped by 0 bases and J by 0 bases, with 17 bases between them. CDR3 bases: TGCGCCAGCAGTCAATCAGACGAAGGGGTCCCCATGAACACTGAAGCTTTCTTT. It yields the protein CASSQSDEGVPMNTEAFF.

CDR3 amino acids: CASSSGMETQYF. The CDR3 region has the DNA TGTGCCAGCAGCTCTGGGATGGAGACCCAGTACTTC. This chain joins TRBV7-2 and TRBJ2-5; D gene uncertain. Germline CDR1 SGHTA, CDR2 FQGNSA. Trimming stripped 4 bases from V and 5 bases from J, with 8 bases between. The CDR3 is 12 residues long. The entire variable domain, with the rest obtained from reference TRBV7-2 and TRBJ2-5, is as follows: GAGVSQSPSNKVTEKGKDVELRCDPISGHTALYWYRQSLGQGLEFLIYFQGNSAPDKSGLPSDRFSAERTGGSVSTLTIQRTQQEDSAVYLCASSSGMETQYFGPGTRLLVL.

J is TRBJ1-4 and V is TRBV25-1; a possible D gene is TRBD1 (6 bases). This CDR3 spans 15 amino acids. Trimming stripped 5 bases from V and 4 bases from J, with 14 bases between. Per germline, CDR1 MGHDK and CDR2 SYGVNS. In DNA form, the CDR3 reads TGTGCCAGCAGTTGGGGGACACTTAATAATGAAAAACTGTTTTTT. Its protein is CASSWGTLNNEKLFF.

This clonotype was seen only a few times. The gene calls are TRBV19 and TRBJ1-1; D gene uncertain. The CDR3 extends over 11 amino acids. Per germline, CDR1 LNHDA and CDR2 SQIVND (reference sequence). V lost 5 bases and J lost 8, with 9 bases in between. The CDR3 DNA is TGTGCCAGTAGTGTCGGACGGGAAGCTTTCTTT. Translation gives CASSVGREAFF.

In the case of this clonotype: A much larger clone differs by one base, so this may be a read error. The genes are TRBV7-9 and TRBJ1-6; the D is unclear. Germline V CDR1 and CDR2: SEHNR, FQNEAQ (reference sequence). The CDR3 spans 12 residues. The germline V and J ends were trimmed by 4 bases and 7 bases, with 5 bases remaining between them. The CDR3 sequence is CASSSANSPLHF. The CDR3 DNA sequence: TGTGCCAGCAGCTCGGCCAATTCACCCCTCCACTTT.

The chain has TRBV20-1 and TRBJ2-7, with 9 bases identical to TRBD2. Looked up from germline, CDR1 is DFQATT and CDR2 is SNEGSKA (reference sequence). The CDR3 consists of 13 residues. V was pared by 6 bases and J by 2 bases, with 5 bases of the junction left unmatched. CDR3 region: CSARLAETYEQYF. The CDR3 DNA follows: TGCAGTGCCAGACTAGCGGAAACCTACGAGCAGTACTTC.